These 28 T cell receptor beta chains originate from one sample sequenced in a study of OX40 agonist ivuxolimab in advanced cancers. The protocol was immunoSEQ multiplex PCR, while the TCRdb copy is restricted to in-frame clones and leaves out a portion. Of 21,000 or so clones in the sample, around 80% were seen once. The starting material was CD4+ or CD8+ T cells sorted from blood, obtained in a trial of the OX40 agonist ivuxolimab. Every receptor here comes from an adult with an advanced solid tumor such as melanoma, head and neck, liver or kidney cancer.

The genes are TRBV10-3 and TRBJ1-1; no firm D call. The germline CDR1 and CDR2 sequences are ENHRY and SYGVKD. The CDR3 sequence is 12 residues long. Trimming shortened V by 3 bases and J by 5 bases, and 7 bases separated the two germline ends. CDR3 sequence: CAISDGWTEAFF. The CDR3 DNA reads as TGTGCCATCAGTGACGGTTGGACTGAAGCTTTCTTT.

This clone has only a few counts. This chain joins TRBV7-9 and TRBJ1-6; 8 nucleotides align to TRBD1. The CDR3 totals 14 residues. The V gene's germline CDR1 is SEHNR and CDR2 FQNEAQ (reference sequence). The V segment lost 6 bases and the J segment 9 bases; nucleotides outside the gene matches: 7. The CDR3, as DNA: TGTGCCAGCAGTTCAGGACAGGGATCTTCACCCCTCCACTTT. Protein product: CASSSGQGSSPLHF. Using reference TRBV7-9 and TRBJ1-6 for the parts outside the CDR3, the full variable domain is DTGVSQNPRHKITKRGQNVTFRCDPISEHNRLYWYRQTLGQGPEFLTYFQNEAQLEKSRLLSDRFSAERPKGSFSTLEIQRTEQGDSAMYLCASSSGQGSSPLHFGNGTRLTVT.

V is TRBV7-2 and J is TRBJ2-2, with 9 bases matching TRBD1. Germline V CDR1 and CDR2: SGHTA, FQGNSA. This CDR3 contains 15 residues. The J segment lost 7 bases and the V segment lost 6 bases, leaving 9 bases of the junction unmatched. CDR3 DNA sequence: TGTGCCAGCAGACCCCCCGGGACAGGGAACGGGGAGCTGTTTTTT. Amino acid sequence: CASRPPGTGNGELFF. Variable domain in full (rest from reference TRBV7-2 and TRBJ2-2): GAGVSQSPSNKVTEKGKDVELRCDPISGHTALYWYRQSLGQGLEFLIYFQGNSAPDKSGLPSDRFSAERTGGSVSTLTIQRTQQEDSAVYLCASRPPGTGNGELFFGEGSRLTVL.

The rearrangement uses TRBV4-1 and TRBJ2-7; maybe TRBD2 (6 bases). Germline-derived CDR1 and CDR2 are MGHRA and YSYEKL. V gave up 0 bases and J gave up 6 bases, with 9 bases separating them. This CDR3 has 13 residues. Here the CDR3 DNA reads TGCGCCAGCAGCCAAGATCCGCGGGGCGAGCAGTACTTC. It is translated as CASSQDPRGEQYF.

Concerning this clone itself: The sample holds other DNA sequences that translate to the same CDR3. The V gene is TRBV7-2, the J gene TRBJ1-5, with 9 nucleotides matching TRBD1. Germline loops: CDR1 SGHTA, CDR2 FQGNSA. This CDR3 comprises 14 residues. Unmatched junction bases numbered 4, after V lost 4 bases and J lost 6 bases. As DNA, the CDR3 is TGTGCCAGCAGCTCAGGACAGGGGAGTCAGCCCCAGCATTTT. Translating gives CASSSGQGSQPQHF.

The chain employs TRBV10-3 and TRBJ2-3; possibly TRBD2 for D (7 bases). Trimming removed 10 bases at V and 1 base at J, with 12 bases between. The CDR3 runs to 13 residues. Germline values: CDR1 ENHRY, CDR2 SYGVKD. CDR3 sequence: CATGGAGTDTQYF. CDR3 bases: TGTGCCACTGGGGGGGCCGGCACAGATACGCAGTATTTT.

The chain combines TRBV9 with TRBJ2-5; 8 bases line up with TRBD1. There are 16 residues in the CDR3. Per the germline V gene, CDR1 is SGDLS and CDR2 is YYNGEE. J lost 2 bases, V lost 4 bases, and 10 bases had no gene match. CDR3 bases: TGTGCCAGCAGCCCCCTGGGCAGGGGGCGACAAGAGACCCAGTACTTC. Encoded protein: CASSPLGRGRQETQYF.

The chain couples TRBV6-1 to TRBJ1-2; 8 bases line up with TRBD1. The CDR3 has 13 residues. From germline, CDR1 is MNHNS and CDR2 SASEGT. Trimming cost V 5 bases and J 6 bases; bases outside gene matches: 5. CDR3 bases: TGTGCCAGCAGTAGGACAGGGAGAGATGGCTACACCTTC. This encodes CASSRTGRDGYTF.

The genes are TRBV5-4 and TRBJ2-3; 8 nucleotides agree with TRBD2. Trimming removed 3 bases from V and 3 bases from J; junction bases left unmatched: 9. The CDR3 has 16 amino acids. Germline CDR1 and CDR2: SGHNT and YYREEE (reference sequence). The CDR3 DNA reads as TGTGCCAGCAGCTCGGGGGGGGCGGGGAGAACAGATACGCAGTATTTT. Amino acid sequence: CASSSGGAGRTDTQYF.

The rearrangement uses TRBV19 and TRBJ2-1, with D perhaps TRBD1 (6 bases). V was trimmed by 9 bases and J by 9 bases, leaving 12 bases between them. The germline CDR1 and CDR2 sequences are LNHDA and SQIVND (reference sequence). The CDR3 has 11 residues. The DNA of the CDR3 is TGTGCCAGACAGGGTCCGGTTGAGCAGTTCTTC. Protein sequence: CARQGPVEQFF.

The CDR3 coding sequence is TGTGCCAGTAGCCCTCTGGGGGGGTTCTACACCTTC. This gives the protein CASSPLGGFYTF. The chain combines TRBV19 with TRBJ1-2; TRBD1 is a possible D gene (5 bases). The CDR3 is 12 amino acids. CDR1 is LNHDA and CDR2 is SQIVND in the germline V gene (reference sequence). V gave up 6 bases and J gave up 10 bases, with 15 bases separating them.

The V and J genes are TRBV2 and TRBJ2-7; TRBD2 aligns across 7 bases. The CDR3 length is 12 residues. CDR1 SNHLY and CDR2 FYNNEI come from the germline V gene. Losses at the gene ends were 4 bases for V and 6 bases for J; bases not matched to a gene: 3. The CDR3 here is CASSGTSREQYF. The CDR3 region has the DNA TGTGCCAGCAGTGGGACTAGTCGCGAGCAGTACTTC.

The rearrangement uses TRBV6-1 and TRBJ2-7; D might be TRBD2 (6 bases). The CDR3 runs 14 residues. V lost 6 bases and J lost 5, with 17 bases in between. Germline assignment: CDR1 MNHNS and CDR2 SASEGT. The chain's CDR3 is CASREGFSVDEQYF. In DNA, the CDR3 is TGTGCCAGCAGGGAGGGATTCAGCGTGGACGAGCAGTACTTC.

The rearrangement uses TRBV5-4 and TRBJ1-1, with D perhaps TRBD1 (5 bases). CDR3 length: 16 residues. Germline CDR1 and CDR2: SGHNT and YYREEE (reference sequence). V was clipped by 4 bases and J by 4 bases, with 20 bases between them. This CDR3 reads CASSRTPRVSGTEAFF. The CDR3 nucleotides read TGTGCCAGCAGCCGTACACCCAGGGTAAGTGGCACTGAAGCTTTCTTT.

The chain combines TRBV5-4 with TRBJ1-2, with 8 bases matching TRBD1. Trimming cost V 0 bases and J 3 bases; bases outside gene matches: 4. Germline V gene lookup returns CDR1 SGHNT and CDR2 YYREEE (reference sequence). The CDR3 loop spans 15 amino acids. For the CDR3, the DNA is TGTGCCAGCAGCTTGGTCCGGGACAGGTACTATGGCTACACCTTC. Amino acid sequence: CASSLVRDRYYGYTF.

The DNA of the CDR3 is TGTGCCACCTCTAAGGGTGGGACAGGGGGTGAAAAACTGTTTTTT. It encodes CATSKGGTGGEKLFF. V is TRBV19 and J is TRBJ1-4; 11 bases align to TRBD1. V trimming: 10 bases; J trimming: 7 bases; junction bases outside the gene matches: 11. Germline loops: CDR1 LNHDA, CDR2 SQIVND (reference sequence). The CDR3 spans 15 residues.

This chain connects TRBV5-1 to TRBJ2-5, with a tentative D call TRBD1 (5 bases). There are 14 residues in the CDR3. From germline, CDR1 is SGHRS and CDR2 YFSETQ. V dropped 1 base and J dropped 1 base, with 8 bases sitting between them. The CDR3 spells CASSLRQTQETQYF. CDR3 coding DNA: TGCGCCAGCAGCTTGCGACAGACCCAAGAGACCCAGTACTTC.

The CDR3 region is CASRAGQGFTYGYTF. The CDR3 DNA reads as TGTGCCAGCAGAGCCGGACAGGGGTTTACCTATGGCTACACCTTC. J is TRBJ1-2 and V is TRBV2, with TRBD1 matching 9 bases. The V gene end was trimmed by 6 bases and the J gene end by 4 bases; junction bases not matched to a gene: 9. Germline CDR1 and CDR2: SNHLY and FYNNEI. There are 15 residues in the CDR3.

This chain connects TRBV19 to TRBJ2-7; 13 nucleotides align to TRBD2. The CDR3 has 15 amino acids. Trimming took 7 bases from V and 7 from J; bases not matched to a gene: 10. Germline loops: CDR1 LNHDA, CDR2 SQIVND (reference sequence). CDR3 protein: CASTAGTSGVGEQYF. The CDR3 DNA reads TGTGCCAGTACCGCCGGGACTAGCGGGGTCGGAGAGCAGTACTTC.

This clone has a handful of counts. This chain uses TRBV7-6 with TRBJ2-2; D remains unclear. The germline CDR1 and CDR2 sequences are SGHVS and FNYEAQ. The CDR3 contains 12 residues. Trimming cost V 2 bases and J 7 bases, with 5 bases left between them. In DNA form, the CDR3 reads TGTGCCAGCAGCTTAAAGAACGGGGAGCTGTTTTTT. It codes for CASSLKNGELFF.

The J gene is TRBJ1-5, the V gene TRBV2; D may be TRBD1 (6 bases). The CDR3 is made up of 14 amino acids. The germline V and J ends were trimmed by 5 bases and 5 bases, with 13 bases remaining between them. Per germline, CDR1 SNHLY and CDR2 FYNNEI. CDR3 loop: CASSSDGGYQPQHF. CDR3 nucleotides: TGTGCCAGCAGTTCGGACGGGGGCTATCAGCCCCAGCATTTT. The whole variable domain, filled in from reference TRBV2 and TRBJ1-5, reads EPEVTQTPSHQVTQMGQEVILRCVPISNHLYFYWYRQILGQKVEFLVSFYNNEISEKSEIFDDQFSVERPDGSNFTLKIRSTKLEDSAMYFCASSSDGGYQPQHFGDGTRLSIL.

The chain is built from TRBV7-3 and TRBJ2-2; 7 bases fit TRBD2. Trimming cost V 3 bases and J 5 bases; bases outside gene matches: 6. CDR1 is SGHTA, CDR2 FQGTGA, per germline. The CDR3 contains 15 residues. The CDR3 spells CASSLTGTTTGELFF. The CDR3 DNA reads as TGTGCCAGCAGCTTGACCGGGACTACAACCGGGGAGCTGTTTTTT.

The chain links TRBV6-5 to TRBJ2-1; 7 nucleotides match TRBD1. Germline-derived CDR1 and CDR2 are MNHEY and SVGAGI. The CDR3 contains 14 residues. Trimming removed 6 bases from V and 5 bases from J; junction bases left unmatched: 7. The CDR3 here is CASRTGYGNNEQFF. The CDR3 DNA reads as TGTGCCAGCAGGACAGGGTACGGGAACAATGAGCAGTTCTTC.

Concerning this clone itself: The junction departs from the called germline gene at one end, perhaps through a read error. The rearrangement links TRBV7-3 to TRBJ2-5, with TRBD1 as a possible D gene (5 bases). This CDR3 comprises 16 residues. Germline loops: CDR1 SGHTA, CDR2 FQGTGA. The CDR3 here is CASSLITLAGLEAQYF. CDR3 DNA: TGTGCCAGCAGCCTTATAACTCTGGCAGGGCTAGAGGCCCAGTACTTC.

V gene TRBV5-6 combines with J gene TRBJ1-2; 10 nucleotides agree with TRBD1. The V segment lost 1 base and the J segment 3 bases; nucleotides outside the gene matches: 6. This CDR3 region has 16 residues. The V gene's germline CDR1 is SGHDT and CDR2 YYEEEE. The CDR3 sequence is CASSLRGTGVDYGYTF. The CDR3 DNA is TGTGCCAGCAGCTTGAGGGGGACAGGGGTTGACTATGGCTACACCTTC. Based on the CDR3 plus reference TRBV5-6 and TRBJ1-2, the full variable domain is DAGVTQSPTHLIKTRGQQVTLRCSPKSGHDTVSWYQQALGQGPQFIFQYYEEEERQRGNFPDRFSGHQFPNYSSELNVNALLLGDSALYLCASSLRGTGVDYGYTFGSGTRLTVV.

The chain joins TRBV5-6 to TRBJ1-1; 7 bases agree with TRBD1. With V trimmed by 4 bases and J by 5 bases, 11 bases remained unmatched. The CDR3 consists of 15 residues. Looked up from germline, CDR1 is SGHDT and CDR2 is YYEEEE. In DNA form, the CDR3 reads TGTGCCAGCAGCCTCCTGACAGGGTTGAGGACTGAAGCTTTCTTT. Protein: CASSLLTGLRTEAFF.

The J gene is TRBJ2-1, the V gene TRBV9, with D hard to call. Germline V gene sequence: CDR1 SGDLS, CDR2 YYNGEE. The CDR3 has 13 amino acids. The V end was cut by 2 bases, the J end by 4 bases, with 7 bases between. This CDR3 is CASSVAGYNEQFF. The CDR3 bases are TGTGCCAGCAGCGTCGCAGGTTACAATGAGCAGTTCTTC. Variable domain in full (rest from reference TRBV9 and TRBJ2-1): DSGVTQTPKHLITATGQRVTLRCSPRSGDLSVYWYQQSLDQGLQFLIQYYNGEERAKGNILERFSAQQFPDLHSELNLSSLELGDSALYFCASSVAGYNEQFFGPGTRLTVL.

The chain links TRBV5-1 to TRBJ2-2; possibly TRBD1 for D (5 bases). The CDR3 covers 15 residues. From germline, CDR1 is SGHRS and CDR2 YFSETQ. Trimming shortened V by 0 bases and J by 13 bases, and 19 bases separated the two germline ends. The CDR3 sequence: CASSLVADRQQGLFF. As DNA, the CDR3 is TGCGCCAGCAGCTTGGTGGCTGACAGACAGCAGGGGCTGTTTTTT.